This paragraph reports one T cell receptor (beta chain). This CDR3 is built from 12 residues. Germline CDR1 MNHNY, CDR2 SVGAGI (reference sequence). These data are taken from a study of blood T cell repertoires in COVID-19. Study summary: Collection of acute and convalescent COVID-19 samples took place in the United States, Italy and Spain. Sources were T cells, B-cell-depleted T cells, or PBMCs; the material itself was cDNA or gDNA.

Methods used by the authors: The assay estimated nucleated cells by amplifying reference gene primers. Sequencing was performed with immunoSEQ multiplex PCR; in TCRdb, only in-frame clones are kept and a portion is missing. V and J calls and clone size come straight from that table; D and trimming were deduced from the DNA. The sample yields 650,000 to 800,000 clones, about 90% seen once. Sequencing was done on a sample of peripheral blood. The genes are TRBV6-6 and TRBJ2-3; D is undetermined. The sequence was obtained from a young woman with acute or convalescent COVID-19. The CDR3 region has the DNA TGTGCGACACAACCTTATACCGATACGCAGTATTTT. Its translation: CATQPYTDTQYF.